This T cell receptor (beta chain) is from a study of blood T cell repertoires in COVID-19. Study background: The United States, Italy and Spain were the sources of the acute and convalescent COVID-19 samples. Sources were T cells, B-cell-depleted T cells, or PBMCs; the material itself was cDNA or gDNA.

In the original processing: Amplification of reference gene primers was used by the study to estimate nucleated cell counts. Method: immunoSEQ multiplex PCR; TCRdb's copy keeps in-frame clones and lacks some. The V and J calls and clone size come from that table; D and trimming were worked out from the DNA. The table has 200,000 to 250,000 clones, around 84% seen once. This CDR3 comprises 19 residues. Trimming removed 2 bases from V and 5 bases from J; junction bases left unmatched: 14. From germline, CDR1 is LGHNA and CDR2 YNFKEQ. The specimen was peripheral blood. The clonotype comes from a woman aged 80 or over with active or convalescent COVID-19. The chain carries TRBV4-2 and TRBJ2-1; 11 nucleotides line up with TRBD2. The CDR3 reads CASSQTLHPASGGHNEQFF. CDR3 DNA sequence: TGTGCCAGCAGCCAAACGCTCCACCCCGCTAGCGGGGGGCACAATGAGCAGTTCTTC.